This note documents a single TCR beta chain sequence. This clonotype was recorded only once. There is no known antigen for this receptor. Since the CDR3 does not end with the conserved phenylalanine or tryptophan, this likely comes from a read error. A total of 15 residues make up the CDR3, ends included. Only the CDR3 portion is preserved as DNA: 45 bases, with reading frame beginning at the first base. The germline V gene encodes CDR1 MNHEY and CDR2 SVGAGI. The library was generated by multiplex PCR. Sequencing took place on an Illumina HiSeq 2500. TCRbeta libraries were built by three rounds of nested PCR using primers (Table S4), following protocols modified from ARM-PCR. Before sequencing, PCR products of 200-500 bp were cut from the gel and purified using the QIAquick gel extraction kit. For the original study's pipeline: Reads were cleaned using Trimmomatic, were merged into complete CDR3 sequences using FLASH, and were assigned to V(D)J germline segments using MiTCR. Clonal diversity was computed as the inverse Simpson's index with VDJtools. Productive reads were defined as in-frame sequences without a premature stop codon. Clones were called with MiXCR by TCRdb after fastp trimmed the public reads at Q25, and only in-frame beta chains were retained. One record per CDR3 amino acid sequence lists the most common genes and DNA. The V and J calls here are based on TCRdb, not the publication. The sample table records 98,000 or so distinct CDR3 sequences; roughly 78% of these occur just once. The ten most abundant clones make up roughly 29% of the sample.

These data belong to a study of tumor and adjacent non-tumor tissue in lung cancer (dated by TCRdb to 2016 to 2019). About the full investigation: By cancer type, the cohort comprised 12 adenocarcinoma patients, a couple of squamous cell carcinoma patients and 1 small cell lung cancer patient. TCRbeta CDR3 sequencing was performed on roughly 32 paired specimens, with one tumor sample and one normal lung sample collected per patient. Bulk TCRbeta repertoires were compared between lung tumor tissue and matched distant non-tumor lung tissue obtained from more than 12 lung cancer patients. The approximately 15 patients were aged roughly 30 to 80 years, included around ten men and 5 women, and had TNM stage I to III disease. Sequencing generated a total of 95 million to 150 million productive TCRbeta reads, averaging about 4.17 million reads per sample.

Broad study findings and their caveats: TCR diversity (inverse Simpson) was significantly higher in tumor than in normal lung tissue (about 400 vs 180, P = 0.0075, Mann-Whitney U test). Neither the sequencing platform nor unique molecular identifiers are mentioned in the methods. TCR diversity was significantly higher in younger patients, and higher tumor TCR diversity was associated with shorter overall and disease-free survival. The top 100 clones made up a significantly larger cumulative share of the repertoire in normal lung than in tumor tissue. Because peripheral blood was not sequenced, the blood TCRbeta repertoires of the lung cancer patients in the study went unexamined. The cohort had only roughly 16 patients, and the authors noted that larger samples and more detailed clinical data are needed.

Bulk unsorted tissue served as the source for RNA extraction, and RNA quality was assessed using a NanoDrop ND-1000 and an Agilent 2100. For the normal lung samples, distant non-tumor tissue was collected more than 3 cm away from the tumor edge. Donors were newly diagnosed lung cancer patients admitted for thoracic surgery in China between August and November 2014, without prior chemotherapy. Patients who had received previous radiotherapy or chemotherapy, or who had another concurrent cancer, were excluded from the study. Surgical tissue pieces of about 1-2.3 cm3 were preserved in RNAlater solution and were kept at -80 degrees C until use.

This receptor was taken from a man in his sixties with small cell lung cancer. Input material: distant non-tumor lung tissue. Recombination connected TRBV6-5 to TRBJ2-1; the D gene is perhaps TRBD1 or TRBD2, as each covers 5 bases. At the DNA level, the sequence is TGTGCTAGCAGTTGCTCTGGGGGAGTGGGTAATGAGCAGTTCTAC. Protein translation: CASSCSGGVGNEQFY.